Below, 16 T cell receptor beta chains from the same sample are listed, as sequenced in a study of beta chain features in type 1 diabetes. Expressed TCRB transcripts were sequenced because the isolated RNA had all been reverse transcribed beforehand. Profiled with immunoSEQ multiplex PCR; TCRdb holds only in-frame clones, not every one. The repertoire includes about 340,000 clones, roughly a tenth of them detected once, and roughly 0.99% sits in the top ten. These receptors lack a known antigen. Findings of the study overall: There was a moderate but significant shortening of TCRB CDR3s in all four CD4+ subsets of Type 1 diabetes patients.

Sequenced material: central memory CD4+ T cells from blood. All receptors come from a man in his thirties or forties with type 1 diabetes.

The chain recombines TRBV29-1 with TRBJ1-3; D call uncertain. Germline lookup yields CDR1 SQVTM and CDR2 ANQGSEA. Trimming left V 8 bases short and J 0 bases short, with 11 bases between. This CDR3 is 13 amino acids long. As DNA, the CDR3 is TGCAGCATTTCACAGAGCTCTGGAAACACCATATATTTT. It is translated as CSISQSSGNTIYF.

This clone showed up just a few times. The chain employs TRBV7-2 and TRBJ2-1; D tentatively reads TRBD1 or TRBD2 (6 bases each). The CDR3 has 15 residues. V dropped 0 bases and J dropped 7 bases, with 13 bases sitting between them. From germline, CDR1 is SGHTA and CDR2 FQGNSA. CDR3 in amino acids: CASSLAGARGNEQFF. The CDR3 nucleotides read TGTGCCAGCAGCTTAGCGGGGGCACGGGGGAATGAGCAGTTCTTC.

This clone was found many times. The gene calls are TRBV25-1 and TRBJ1-1; D gene ambiguous. V was shortened by 6 bases and J by 2 bases, with 4 bases between the two germline ends. Looked up from germline, CDR1 is MGHDK and CDR2 is SYGVNS. The CDR3 is 11 amino acids. This chain's CDR3 is CASRTNTEAFF. In DNA form, the CDR3 reads TGTGCCAGCAGGACTAACACTGAAGCTTTCTTT.

V is TRBV11-2 and J is TRBJ2-7, with D perhaps TRBD1 or TRBD2 (5 bases each). Trimming took off 1 base at V and 1 base at J, with 14 bases between the two ends. The CDR3 contains 16 residues. Germline assignment: CDR1 SGHAT and CDR2 FQNNGV. As DNA, the CDR3 is TGTGCCAGCAGCTTAGCGCCGGGGCTCAGGTCCTACGAGCAGTACTTC. Encoded protein: CASSLAPGLRSYEQYF.

This clone was counted a few times. The chain has TRBV7-2 and TRBJ1-2, with 9 positions matching TRBD1. CDR1 SGHTA and CDR2 FQGNSA come from the germline V gene. With 4 bases clipped from V and 8 bases from J, the junction kept 8 bases outside the gene matches. This CDR3 is built from 14 residues. CDR3 region: CASSSTGTGYGYTF. The DNA of the CDR3 is TGTGCCAGCAGCTCCACCGGGACAGGGTACGGCTACACCTTC.

The genes are TRBV27 and TRBJ1-2; D is undetermined. This CDR3 is 16 amino acids long. CDR1 is MNHEY, CDR2 SMNVEV, per germline (reference sequence). With 3 bases removed from V and 2 bases from J, the gap between germline ends came to 16 bases. CDR3 loop: CASSFRVEGFNYGYTF. CDR3 sequence (DNA): TGTGCCAGCAGTTTTCGAGTAGAGGGATTCAACTATGGCTACACCTTC.

This clone was picked up a small number of times. The J gene is TRBJ1-1, the V gene TRBV5-4, with D unresolved. The V end lost 3 bases, the J end lost 3 bases, and 9 bases lay between the germline ends. CDR1 and CDR2 (germline): SGHNT, YYREEE (reference sequence). The CDR3 extends over 13 amino acids. The CDR3 DNA reads as TGTGCCAGCAGCTACGATCCAGACACTGAAGCTTTCTTT. This sequence encodes CASSYDPDTEAFF.

This clone occurred a few times. This chain uses TRBV7-2 with TRBJ2-3; D is ambiguous. This CDR3 has 12 residues. Germline V CDR1 and CDR2: SGHTA, FQGNSA. The V end was cut by 1 base, the J end by 10 bases, with 9 bases between. The CDR3 DNA is TGTGCCAGCAGCTTAGGGGTGGGTTCGCAGTATTTT. Translation gives CASSLGVGSQYF.

The chain carries TRBV28 and TRBJ2-7; 7 positions agree with TRBD1. CDR1 and CDR2 (germline): MDHEN, SYDVKM. The ends lost 5 bases at V and 6 bases at J; junction bases unmatched: 7. The CDR3 contains 13 residues. The CDR3 DNA reads TGTGCCAGCAGTGGGGACAGAATCTCCGAGCAGTACTTC. Translation: CASSGDRISEQYF.

The sample holds many counts of this clone. The chain combines TRBV7-9 with TRBJ2-7, with D possibly TRBD1 on 7 matching bases. Germline CDR1 SEHNR, CDR2 FQNEAQ (reference sequence). The V and J ends lost 1 base and 5 bases respectively, with 12 bases between them. The CDR3 runs 14 residues. CDR3 sequence: CASSLDRGGDEQYF. CDR3 sequence (DNA): TGTGCCAGCAGCTTAGACAGGGGAGGCGACGAGCAGTACTTC.

This chain connects TRBV28 to TRBJ1-2; a weak D match, TRBD1 (5 bases). The V gene's germline CDR1 is MDHEN and CDR2 SYDVKM. The CDR3 totals 16 residues. V lost 5 bases, J lost 4 bases, and 20 bases lay in between. Written as DNA, the CDR3 is TGTGCCAGCAGTCCTATGGGGGATTGGGCCATCTATGGCTACACCTTC. Its translation: CASSPMGDWAIYGYTF.

This clone was seen a handful of times. This chain links TRBV4-3 with TRBJ2-2; D is ambiguous. The V gene lost 0 bases and the J gene lost 4 bases, with 6 bases spanning the gap. Germline V gene data show CDR1 as LGHNA and CDR2 as YSLEER. The CDR3 sequence is 14 residues long. The CDR3 here is CASSQDWGTGELFF. In DNA form, the CDR3 reads TGCGCCAGCAGCCAAGATTGGGGCACCGGGGAGCTGTTTTTT.

The table lists this clone with a few counts. The genes are TRBV7-2 and TRBJ1-6; D gene unclear. The germline V gene has CDR1 SGHTA and CDR2 FQGNSA. The ends were cut back, 1 base at V and 10 bases at J, with 8 bases in the middle. The CDR3 spans 13 residues. The DNA of the CDR3 is TGTGCCAGCAGCTTAGTCGGGAAATCACCCCTCCACTTT. Translating gives CASSLVGKSPLHF. The complete variable domain, with remaining parts taken from reference TRBV7-2 and TRBJ1-6, reads GAGVSQSPSNKVTEKGKDVELRCDPISGHTALYWYRQSLGQGLEFLIYFQGNSAPDKSGLPSDRFSAERTGGSVSTLTIQRTQQEDSAVYLCASSLVGKSPLHFGNGTRLTVT.

This clone was counted many times. The chain is built from TRBV25-1 and TRBJ2-1, with 8 bases that match TRBD2. V dropped 3 bases and J dropped 5; count of bases not matched to a gene: 6. This CDR3 is built from 15 residues. CDR1 is MGHDK, CDR2 SYGVNS, per germline. The CDR3, as DNA: TGTGCCAGCAGTGATCAGCGGGGGCGCAACAATGAGCAGTTCTTC. The encoded protein is CASSDQRGRNNEQFF.

V and J are TRBV18 and TRBJ2-3, with D perhaps matching TRBD1 (7 bases). In germline, CDR1 is KGHSH, CDR2 LQKENI. The V end was cut by 2 bases, the J end by 2 bases, with 17 bases between. This CDR3 is built from 17 residues. The CDR3 is CASSPELQGGTTDTQYF. In nucleotides, the CDR3 is TGTGCCAGCTCACCAGAGCTCCAGGGGGGAACCACAGATACGCAGTATTTT.

This clone has at least ten counts. The chain has TRBV21-1 and TRBJ2-3; the D call in the table, TRBD2, was not verified against the DNA. TRBV21-1 constitutes a pseudogene. The CDR3 is 16 amino acids. The CDR3 bases are TGTGCCAGCAGCAAAGTGCGCCCGCCGGGCACAGATACGCAGTATTTT. It codes for CASSKVRPPGTDTQYF.